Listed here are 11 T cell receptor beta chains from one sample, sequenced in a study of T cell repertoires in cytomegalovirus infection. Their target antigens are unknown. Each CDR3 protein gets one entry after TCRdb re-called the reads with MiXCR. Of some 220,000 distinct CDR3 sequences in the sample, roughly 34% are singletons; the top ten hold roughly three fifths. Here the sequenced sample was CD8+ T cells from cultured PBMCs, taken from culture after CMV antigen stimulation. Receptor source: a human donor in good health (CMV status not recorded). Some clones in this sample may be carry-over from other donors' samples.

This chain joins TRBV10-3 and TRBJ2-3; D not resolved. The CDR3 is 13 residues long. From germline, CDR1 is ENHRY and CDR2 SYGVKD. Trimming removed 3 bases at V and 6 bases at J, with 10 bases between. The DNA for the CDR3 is TGTGCCATCAGTGACCTCGACACCGATACGCAGTATTTT. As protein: CAISDLDTDTQYF.

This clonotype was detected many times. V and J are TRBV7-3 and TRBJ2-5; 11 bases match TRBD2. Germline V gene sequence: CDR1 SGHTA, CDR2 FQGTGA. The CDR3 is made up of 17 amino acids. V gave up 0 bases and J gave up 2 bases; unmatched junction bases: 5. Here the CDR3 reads CASSLTGTSGIQETQYF. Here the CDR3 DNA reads TGTGCCAGCAGCTTAACGGGGACTAGCGGCATTCAAGAGACCCAGTACTTC.

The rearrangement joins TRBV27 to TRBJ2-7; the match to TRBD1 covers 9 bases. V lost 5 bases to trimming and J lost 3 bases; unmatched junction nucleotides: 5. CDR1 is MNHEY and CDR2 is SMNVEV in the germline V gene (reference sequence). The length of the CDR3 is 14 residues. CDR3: CASSAGTGNYEQYF. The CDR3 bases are TGTGCCAGCAGTGCCGGGACAGGGAACTACGAGCAGTACTTC.

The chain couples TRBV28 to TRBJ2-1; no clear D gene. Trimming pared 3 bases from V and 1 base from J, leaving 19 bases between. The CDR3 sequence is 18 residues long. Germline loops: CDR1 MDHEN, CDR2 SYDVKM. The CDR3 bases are TGTGCCAGCAGTTTCTTCTCGGAACTACATCCTTCCTACAATGAGCAGTTCTTC. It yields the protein CASSFFSELHPSYNEQFF.

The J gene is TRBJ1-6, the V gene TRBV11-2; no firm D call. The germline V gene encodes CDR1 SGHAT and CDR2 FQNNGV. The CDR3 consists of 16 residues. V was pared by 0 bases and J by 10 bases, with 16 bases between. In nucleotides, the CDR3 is TGTGCCAGCAGCTTAGATGGACTCCCTGTGGTGTCACCCCTCCACTTT. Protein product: CASSLDGLPVVSPLHF.

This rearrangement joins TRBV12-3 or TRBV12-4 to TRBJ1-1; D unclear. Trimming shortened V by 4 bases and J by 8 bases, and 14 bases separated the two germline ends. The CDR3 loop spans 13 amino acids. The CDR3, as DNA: TGTGCCAGCAGTTCACGATTCCGCGGGGAAGCTTTCTTT. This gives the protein CASSSRFRGEAFF.

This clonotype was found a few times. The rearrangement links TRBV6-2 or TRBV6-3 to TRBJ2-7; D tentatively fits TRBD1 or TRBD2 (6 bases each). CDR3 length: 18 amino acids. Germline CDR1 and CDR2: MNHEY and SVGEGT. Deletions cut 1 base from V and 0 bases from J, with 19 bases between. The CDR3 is CASSYFLVRGRSSYEQYF. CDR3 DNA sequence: TGTGCCAGCAGTTACTTCCTCGTACGGGGGCGCAGCTCCTACGAGCAGTACTTC.

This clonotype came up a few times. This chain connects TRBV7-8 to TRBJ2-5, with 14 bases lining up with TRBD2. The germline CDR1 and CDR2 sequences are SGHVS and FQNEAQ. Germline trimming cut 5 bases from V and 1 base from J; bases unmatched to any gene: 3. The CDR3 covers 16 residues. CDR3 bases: TGTGCCAGCAGCGCGGGACTAGCGGGGGCCCAAGAGACCCAGTACTTC. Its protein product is CASSAGLAGAQETQYF.

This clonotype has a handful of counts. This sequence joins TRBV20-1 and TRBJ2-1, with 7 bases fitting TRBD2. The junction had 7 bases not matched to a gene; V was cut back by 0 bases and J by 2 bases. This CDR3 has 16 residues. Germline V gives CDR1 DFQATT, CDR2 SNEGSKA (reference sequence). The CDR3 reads CSAREVGRGTYNEQFF. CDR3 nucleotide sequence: TGCAGTGCTAGAGAGGTCGGGCGGGGGACCTACAATGAGCAGTTCTTC.

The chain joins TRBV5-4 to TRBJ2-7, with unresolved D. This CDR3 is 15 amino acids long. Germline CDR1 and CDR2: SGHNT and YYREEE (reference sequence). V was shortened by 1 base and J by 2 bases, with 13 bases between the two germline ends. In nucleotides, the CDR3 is TGTGCCAGCAGCTTGCGAGGAAAAAAACCCTACGAGCAGTACTTC. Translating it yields CASSLRGKKPYEQYF.

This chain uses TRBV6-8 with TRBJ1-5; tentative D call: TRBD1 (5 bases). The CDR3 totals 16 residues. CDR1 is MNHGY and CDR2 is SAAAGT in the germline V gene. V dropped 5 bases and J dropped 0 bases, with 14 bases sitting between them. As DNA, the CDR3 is TGTGCCAGCAGTCTCCGCGGGACGCATAGCAATCAGCCCCAGCATTTT. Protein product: CASSLRGTHSNQPQHF.